The 26 T cell receptor beta chains below all came from one sample that was sequenced in a study of cytomegalovirus exposure and HLA in healthy donors. It was with 60 Vbeta and 13 Jbeta primers that the PCR ran. Method: immunoSEQ multiplex PCR; TCRdb's copy keeps in-frame clones and lacks some. The table records 80,000 to 100,000 clones, roughly 77% of them present only once. The sample consisted of PBMCs. Source of these receptors: a human donor in good health.

The rearrangement uses TRBV4-3 and TRBJ1-3; D possibly corresponds to TRBD1 (5 bases). Germline V gene data show CDR1 as LGHNA and CDR2 as YSLEER. V lost 0 bases, J lost 3 bases, and 18 bases lay in between. CDR3 length: 18 residues. The CDR3 sequence is CASSQDHHPPGGGNTIYF. CDR3 DNA: TGCGCCAGCAGCCAAGACCACCACCCCCCGGGGGGTGGAAACACCATATATTTT.

This clone was observed a few times. The chain combines TRBV27 with TRBJ1-1; the D is unclear. With 6 bases removed from V and 10 bases from J, the gap between germline ends came to 15 bases. The CDR3 sequence is 12 residues long. Germline CDR1 reads MNHEY; CDR2 reads SMNVEV (reference sequence). DNA of the CDR3: TGTGCCAGCAGAGGAACGGGGTATGGAGCTTTCTTT. Its protein is CASRGTGYGAFF.

The chain has TRBV18 and TRBJ1-1, with D perhaps matching TRBD1 (5 bases). V lost 4 bases and J 1 base, leaving 16 bases between the germline ends. CDR3 size: 16 residues. Per the germline V gene, CDR1 is KGHSH and CDR2 is LQKENI. The CDR3 reads CASSQTSTVANTEAFF. CDR3 coding DNA: TGTGCCAGCTCACAAACCTCGACAGTTGCGAACACTGAAGCTTTCTTT. Full variable domain (missing parts from reference TRBV18 and TRBJ1-1): NAGVMQNPRHLVRRRGQEARLRCSPMKGHSHVYWYRQLPEEGLKFMVYLQKENIIDESGMPKERFSAEFPKEGPSILRIQQVVRGDSAAYFCASSQTSTVANTEAFFGQGTRLTVV.

The chain couples TRBV5-4 to TRBJ2-5; 8 nucleotides align to TRBD1. This CDR3 has 16 residues. Unmatched junction bases numbered 15, after V lost 6 bases and J lost 5 bases. Per the germline V gene, CDR1 is SGHNT and CDR2 is YYREEE (reference sequence). CDR3 loop: CASTQKATGEGETQYF. The CDR3 region has the DNA TGTGCCAGCACCCAGAAAGCGACAGGGGAAGGTGAGACCCAGTACTTC.

The CDR3 nucleotides read TGTGCCAGCAGCCGTAGCGGGAGAGGCACAGATACGCAGTATTTT. Translating it yields CASSRSGRGTDTQYF. J is TRBJ2-3 and V is TRBV14, with 9 bases that match TRBD2. Germline CDR1 is SGHDN and CDR2 is FVKESK. The CDR3 covers 15 residues. V shed 4 bases, J shed 1 base, and the junction held 3 bases outside the gene matches.

The gene calls are TRBV25-1 and TRBJ2-3; maybe TRBD1 (5 bases). The CDR3 runs to 14 residues. In germline, CDR1 is MGHDK, CDR2 SYGVNS. V lost 5 bases to trimming and J lost 2 bases, with 11 bases between them. This CDR3 is CASSISGPTDTQYF. The CDR3 coding sequence is TGTGCCAGCAGTATTTCAGGGCCCACAGATACGCAGTATTTT.

V and J are TRBV25-1 and TRBJ2-1, with 7 bases that match TRBD1. Germline CDR1 is MGHDK and CDR2 is SYGVNS. V lost 8 bases, J lost 2 bases, and 6 bases stayed unmatched. The CDR3 loop spans 14 amino acids. The DNA for the CDR3 is TGTGCCAGCCATTCCGGGACAGCCTACAATGAGCAGTTCTTC. As protein: CASHSGTAYNEQFF. Based on the CDR3 plus reference TRBV25-1 and TRBJ2-1, the full variable domain is EADIYQTPRYLVIGTGKKITLECSQTMGHDKMYWYQQDPGMELHLIHYSYGVNSTEKGDLSSESTVSRIRTEHFPLTLESARPSHTSQYLCASHSGTAYNEQFFGPGTRLTVL.

The genes are TRBV2 and TRBJ1-2, with 8 bases identical to TRBD1. CDR1 and CDR2 (germline): SNHLY, FYNNEI. The CDR3 extends over 13 amino acids. J lost 6 bases, V lost 4 bases, and 4 bases had no gene match. Written as DNA, the CDR3 is TGTGCCAGCAGTGTGGACAGGGTGGATGGCTACACCTTC. Translated: CASSVDRVDGYTF.

The chain recombines TRBV29-1 with TRBJ2-3; D perhaps matches TRBD2 (6 bases). The CDR3 is 14 amino acids. Trimming stripped 4 bases from V and 3 bases from J, with 14 bases between. The germline V gene has CDR1 SQVTM and CDR2 ANQGSEA. CDR3 sequence: CSVATGVETDTQYF. The CDR3 nucleotides are TGCAGCGTTGCAACGGGGGTAGAGACAGATACGCAGTATTTT.

V is TRBV4-2 and J is TRBJ2-5; 8 nucleotides align to TRBD2. The J call may not be correct, given that the DNA end is closer to TRBJ2-7. There are 15 residues in the CDR3. CDR1 and CDR2 (germline): LGHNA, YNFKEQ. The DNA of the CDR3 is TGTGCCAGCAGCCAAGGGGCGGGACTAGGCTACGAGCAGTACTTC. It codes for CASSQGAGLGYEQYF.

The gene calls are TRBV7-3 and TRBJ2-1, with 7 bases that match TRBD2. J was trimmed by 6 bases and V by 5 bases; bases with no gene match: 13. CDR3 length equals 16 residues. CDR1 and CDR2 from the germline V gene are SGHTA and FQGTGA. CDR3 region: CASSERWREPGNEQFF. For the CDR3, the DNA is TGTGCCAGCAGCGAGCGGTGGCGGGAGCCTGGCAATGAGCAGTTCTTC.

Comments on this clone: The junction shows a germline mismatch at one end, possibly a read error. DNA for the CDR3: TGTGCTAGCAGCTCGGCCGGGGGGGGAACCGGGGAGCTGTTTTTT. Translated: CASSSAGGGTGELFF. The V gene is TRBV7-7, the J gene TRBJ2-2; 8 bases align to TRBD2. Looked up from germline, CDR1 is SSHAT and CDR2 is FNYEAQ (reference sequence). This CDR3 is built from 15 residues.

The chain couples TRBV5-1 to TRBJ1-2, with D possibly TRBD1 on 6 matching bases. The CDR3 runs 14 residues. Germline CDR1 SGHRS, CDR2 YFSETQ. Trimming left V 0 bases short and J 5 bases short, with 11 bases between. The CDR3 bases are TGCGCCAGCAGCTTGGGCGCAGGGGAGTATGGCTACACCTTC. It translates to CASSLGAGEYGYTF.

The gene calls are TRBV29-1 and TRBJ2-3, with 7 bases fitting TRBD2. The V segment lost 6 bases and the J segment 4 bases; nucleotides outside the gene matches: 1. Looked up from germline, CDR1 is SQVTM and CDR2 is ANQGSEA. This CDR3 is 11 amino acids long. The CDR3 sequence is CSVRGADTQYF. DNA for the CDR3: TGCAGCGTACGGGGGGCAGATACGCAGTATTTT.

The gene calls are TRBV4-1 and TRBJ2-2; D may be TRBD2 (6 bases). Per germline, CDR1 MGHRA and CDR2 YSYEKL. V lost 1 base and J lost 8, with 17 bases in between. The CDR3 contains 16 residues. The CDR3 loop reads CASSQVRDSLVGELFF. For the CDR3, the DNA is TGCGCCAGCAGCCAAGTCCGGGACTCTCTGGTGGGGGAGCTGTTTTTT.

This clone was seen only a few times. This chain joins TRBV25-1 and TRBJ1-1, with TRBD1 as a possible D gene (5 bases). The CDR3 length is 15 residues. Germline V lookup: CDR1 MGHDK, CDR2 SYGVNS. V was trimmed by 2 bases and J by 3 bases, leaving 13 bases between them. CDR3: CASSERRAGDTEAFF. The CDR3 DNA follows: TGTGCCAGCAGTGAAAGGAGGGCGGGGGACACTGAAGCTTTCTTT.

The rearrangement uses TRBV5-6 and TRBJ1-4; 9 bases are shared with TRBD1. Germline V lookup: CDR1 SGHDT, CDR2 YYEEEE. Unmatched junction bases numbered 12, after V lost 2 bases and J lost 7 bases. This CDR3 has 17 amino acids. In nucleotides, the CDR3 is TGTGCCAGCAGCTTCGGGACAGGGACGGCCCTTAGTGAAAAACTGTTTTTT. It is translated as CASSFGTGTALSEKLFF.

The chain uses TRBV28 and TRBJ2-2, with D hard to call. The V end was cut by 1 base, the J end by 0 bases, with 6 bases between. Germline values: CDR1 MDHEN, CDR2 SYDVKM. This CDR3 comprises 15 residues. The CDR3 sequence: CASSLYRANTGELFF. The CDR3 region has the DNA TGTGCCAGCAGTTTATATCGGGCGAACACCGGGGAGCTGTTTTTT.

The table lists this clone with a few counts. This chain uses TRBV7-2 with TRBJ1-2; 11 bases align to TRBD1. V lost 5 bases, J lost 5 bases, and 13 bases stayed unmatched. This CDR3 has 17 residues. Germline V CDR1 and CDR2: SGHTA, FQGNSA. The CDR3 sequence is CASSTSLDRGRKYGYTF. The CDR3 coding sequence is TGTGCCAGCAGCACAAGCTTGGACAGGGGGCGAAAGTATGGCTACACCTTC.

The rearrangement joins TRBV28 to TRBJ2-4; TRBD2 is a possible D gene (6 bases). Germline values: CDR1 MDHEN, CDR2 SYDVKM. The CDR3 is 15 amino acids. Deletions cut 3 bases from V and 7 bases from J, with 16 bases between. CDR3 in amino acids: CASSFTGASGNIQYF. The CDR3 DNA is TGTGCCAGCAGTTTTACCGGGGCGAGCGGGAACATTCAGTACTTC.

V usage is TRBV5-1 and J usage is TRBJ2-1; 9 bases agree with TRBD2. V lost 1 base and J lost 7; bases outside the gene matches: 9. Germline V gene data show CDR1 as SGHRS and CDR2 as YFSETQ. The CDR3 has 16 residues. The CDR3 spells CASSLSSGLASNEQFF. CDR3 DNA sequence: TGCGCCAGCAGCTTGAGTTCAGGACTAGCGAGTAATGAGCAGTTCTTC.

The genes are TRBV5-1 and TRBJ2-7; possibly TRBD1 for D (6 bases). The CDR3 spans 16 residues. Looked up from germline, CDR1 is SGHRS and CDR2 is YFSETQ. Trimming pared 4 bases from V and 5 bases from J, leaving 22 bases between. The CDR3 bases are TGCGCCAGCAGCGGCCCCGGCAGGGGAGTGGGGAACGAGCAGTACTTC. Translation: CASSGPGRGVGNEQYF.

This clone was seen a few times. The genes are TRBV19 and TRBJ1-5; 9 bases map to TRBD1. This CDR3 region has 16 residues. CDR1 and CDR2 (germline): LNHDA, SQIVND (reference sequence). J lost 0 bases, V lost 9 bases, and 9 bases had no gene match. In DNA form, the CDR3 reads TGTGCCAGCAGGGAACAGGGGGCAGGTAGCAATCAGCCCCAGCATTTT. Translating gives CASREQGAGSNQPQHF.

This rearrangement joins TRBV4-1 to TRBJ2-7, with 10 bases fitting TRBD1. CDR1 is MGHRA, CDR2 YSYEKL, per germline. The V gene end was trimmed by 1 base and the J gene end by 5 bases; junction bases not matched to a gene: 5. The CDR3 has 15 residues. CDR3 sequence: CASSQAGQGIDEQYF. The CDR3 DNA reads TGCGCCAGCAGCCAAGCGGGACAGGGGATCGACGAGCAGTACTTC.

The gene calls are TRBV5-1 and TRBJ1-5, with 7 bases that match TRBD1. The V gene's germline CDR1 is SGHRS and CDR2 YFSETQ. V trimming: 4 bases; J trimming: 3 bases; junction bases outside the gene matches: 4. The CDR3 has 14 amino acids. CDR3 loop: CASSPTGNNQPQHF. The CDR3 DNA reads TGCGCCAGCAGCCCGACAGGGAACAATCAGCCCCAGCATTTT.

The chain joins TRBV6-5 to TRBJ2-2; 7 bases align to TRBD1. V dropped 6 bases and J dropped 6; count of bases not matched to a gene: 4. This CDR3 has 13 residues. Germline lookup yields CDR1 MNHEY and CDR2 SVGAGI. The DNA for the CDR3 is TGTGCCAGCAGACCCACAGGGGCCGGGGAGCTGTTTTTT. Protein product: CASRPTGAGELFF.